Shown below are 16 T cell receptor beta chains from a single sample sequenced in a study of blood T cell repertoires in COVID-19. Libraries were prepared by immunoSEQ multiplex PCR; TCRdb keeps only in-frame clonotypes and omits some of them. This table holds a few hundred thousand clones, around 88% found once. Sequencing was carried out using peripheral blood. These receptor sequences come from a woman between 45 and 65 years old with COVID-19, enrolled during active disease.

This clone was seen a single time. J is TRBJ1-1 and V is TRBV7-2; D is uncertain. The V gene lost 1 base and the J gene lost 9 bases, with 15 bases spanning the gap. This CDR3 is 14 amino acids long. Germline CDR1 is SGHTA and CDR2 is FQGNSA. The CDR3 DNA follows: TGTGCCAGCAGCTTAGAATTGCAGATCCCGCAAGCTTTCTTT. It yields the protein CASSLELQIPQAFF. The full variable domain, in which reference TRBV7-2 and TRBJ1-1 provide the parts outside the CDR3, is GAGVSQSPSNKVTEKGKDVELRCDPISGHTALYWYRQSLGQGLEFLIYFQGNSAPDKSGLPSDRFSAERTGGSVSTLTIQRTQQEDSAVYLCASSLELQIPQAFFGQGTRLTVV.

The CDR3 loop reads CASSEGLGDTQYF. The CDR3 coding sequence is TGTGCCAGCAGTGAGGGCCTCGGAGATACGCAGTATTTT. The J gene is TRBJ2-3, the V gene TRBV6-1; D not certain. The V end lost 3 bases, the J end lost 5 bases, and 9 bases lay between the germline ends. Germline values: CDR1 MNHNS, CDR2 SASEGT. The CDR3 loop spans 13 amino acids.

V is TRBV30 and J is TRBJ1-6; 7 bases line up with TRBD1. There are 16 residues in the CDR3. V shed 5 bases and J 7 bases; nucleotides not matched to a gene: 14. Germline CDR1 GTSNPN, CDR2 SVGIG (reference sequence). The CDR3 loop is CAWLIYPGQRNSPLHF. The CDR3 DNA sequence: TGTGCCTGGTTGATCTATCCGGGACAGAGAAATTCACCCCTCCACTTT.

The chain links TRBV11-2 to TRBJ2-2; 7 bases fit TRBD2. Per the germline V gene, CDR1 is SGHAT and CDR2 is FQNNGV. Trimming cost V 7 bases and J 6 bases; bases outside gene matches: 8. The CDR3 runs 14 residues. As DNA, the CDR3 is TGTGCCAGCAAATGGGCGGGGGAGGCCGGGGAGCTGTTTTTT. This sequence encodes CASKWAGEAGELFF. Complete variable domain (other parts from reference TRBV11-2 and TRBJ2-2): EAGVAQSPRYKIIEKRQSVAFWCNPISGHATLYWYQQILGQGPKLLIQFQNNGVVDDSQLPKDRFSAERLKGVDSTLKIQPAKLEDSAVYLCASKWAGEAGELFFGEGSRLTVL.

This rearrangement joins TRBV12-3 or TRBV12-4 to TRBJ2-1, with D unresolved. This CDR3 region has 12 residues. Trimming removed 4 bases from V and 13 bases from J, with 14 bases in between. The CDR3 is CASSSPSGRQFF. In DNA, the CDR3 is TGTGCCAGCAGTTCCCCCAGTGGTCGACAGTTCTTC.

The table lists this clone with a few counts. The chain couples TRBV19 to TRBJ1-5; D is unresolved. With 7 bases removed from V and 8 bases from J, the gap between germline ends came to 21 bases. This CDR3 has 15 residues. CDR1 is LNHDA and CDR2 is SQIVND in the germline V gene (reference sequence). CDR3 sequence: CASMNVGSARKPQHF. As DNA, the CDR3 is TGTGCCAGTATGAATGTCGGGAGCGCGCGTAAGCCCCAGCATTTT.

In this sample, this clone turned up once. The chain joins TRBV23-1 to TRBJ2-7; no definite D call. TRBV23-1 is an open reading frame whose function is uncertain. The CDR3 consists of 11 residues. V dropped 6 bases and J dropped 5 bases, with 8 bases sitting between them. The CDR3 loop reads CASRGIHEQYF. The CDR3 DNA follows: TGCGCCAGCAGGGGCATCCACGAGCAGTACTTC.

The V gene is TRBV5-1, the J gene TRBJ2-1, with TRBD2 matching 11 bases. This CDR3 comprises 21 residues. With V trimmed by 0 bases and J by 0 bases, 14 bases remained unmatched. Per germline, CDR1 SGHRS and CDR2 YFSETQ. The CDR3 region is CASSLASGGPNLRSSYNEQFF. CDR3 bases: TGCGCCAGCAGCTTGGCTAGCGGGGGGCCCAACTTACGTAGCTCCTACAATGAGCAGTTCTTC. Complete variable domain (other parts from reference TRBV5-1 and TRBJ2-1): KAGVTQTPRYLIKTRGQQVTLSCSPISGHRSVSWYQQTPGQGLQFLFEYFSETQRNKGNFPGRFSGRQFSNSRSEMNVSTLELGDSALYLCASSLASGGPNLRSSYNEQFFGPGTRLTVL.

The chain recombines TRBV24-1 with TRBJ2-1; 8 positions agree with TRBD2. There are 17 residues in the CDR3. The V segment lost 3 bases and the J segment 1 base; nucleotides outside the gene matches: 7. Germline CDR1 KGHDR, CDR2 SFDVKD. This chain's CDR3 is CATSDPGERGSYNEQFF. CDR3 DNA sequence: TGTGCCACCAGTGATCCGGGGGAGCGGGGGTCCTACAATGAGCAGTTCTTC.

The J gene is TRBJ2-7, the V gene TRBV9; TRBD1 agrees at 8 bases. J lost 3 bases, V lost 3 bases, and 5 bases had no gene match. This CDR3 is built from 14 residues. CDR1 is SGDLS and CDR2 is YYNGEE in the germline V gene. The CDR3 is CASSAGQGGYEQYF. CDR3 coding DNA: TGTGCCAGCAGCGCCGGACAGGGTGGCTACGAGCAGTACTTC.

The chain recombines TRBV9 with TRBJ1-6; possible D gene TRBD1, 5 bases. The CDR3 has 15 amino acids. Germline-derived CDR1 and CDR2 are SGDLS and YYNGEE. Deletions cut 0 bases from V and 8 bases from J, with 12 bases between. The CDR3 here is CASSVVGGVDSPLHF. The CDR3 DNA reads TGTGCCAGCAGCGTAGTGGGAGGGGTGGATTCACCCCTCCACTTT.

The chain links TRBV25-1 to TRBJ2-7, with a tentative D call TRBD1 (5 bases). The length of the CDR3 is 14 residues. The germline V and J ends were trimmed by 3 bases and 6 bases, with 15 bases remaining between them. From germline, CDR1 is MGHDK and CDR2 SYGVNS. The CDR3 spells CASSEIDRAPEQYF. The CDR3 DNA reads TGTGCCAGCAGTGAGATCGACAGAGCTCCCGAGCAGTACTTC.

The DNA for the CDR3 is TGTGCCAGCAGTCCCTTACAGGGACCTCAGCCCCAGCATTTT. This translates into CASSPLQGPQPQHF. This chain uses TRBV6-5 with TRBJ1-5, with D maybe TRBD1 (6 bases). Germline V gene data show CDR1 as MNHEY and CDR2 as SVGAGI. This CDR3 is built from 14 residues. V lost 5 bases to trimming and J lost 6 bases, with 14 bases between them.

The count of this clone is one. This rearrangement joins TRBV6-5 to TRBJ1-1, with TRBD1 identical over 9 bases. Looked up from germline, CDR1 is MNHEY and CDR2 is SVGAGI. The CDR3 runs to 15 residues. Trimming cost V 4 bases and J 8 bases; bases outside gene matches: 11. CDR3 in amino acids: CASSSYGQGPPEAFF. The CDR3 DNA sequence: TGTGCCAGCAGTTCGTACGGACAGGGGCCACCGGAAGCTTTCTTT.

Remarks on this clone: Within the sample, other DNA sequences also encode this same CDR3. The CDR3 DNA follows: TGTGCCAGCAGTTTCGGGGGGCGTGGCTACACCTTC. Translation gives CASSFGGRGYTF. The chain has TRBV12-3 or TRBV12-4 and TRBJ1-2; possibly TRBD1 for D (6 bases). The CDR3 runs 12 residues. V lost 3 bases and J lost 7, with 9 bases in between.

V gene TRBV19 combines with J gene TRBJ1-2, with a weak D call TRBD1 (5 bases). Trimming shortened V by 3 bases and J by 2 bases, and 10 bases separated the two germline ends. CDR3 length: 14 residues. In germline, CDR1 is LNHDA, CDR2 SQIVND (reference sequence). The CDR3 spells CASSMVTVNYGYTF. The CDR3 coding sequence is TGTGCCAGTAGTATGGTGACAGTCAACTATGGCTACACCTTC.